These 9 T cell receptor beta chains originate from one sample sequenced in a study of blood T cell repertoires in COVID-19. Assay: immunoSEQ multiplex PCR; the TCRdb copy retains only in-frame clones and omits some. The sample records roughly 120,000 clones, over 65% being singletons. The sequenced material came from peripheral blood. The receptor source for this set is a human donor with acute or convalescent COVID-19. The donor label of this sample is uncertain.

This clone was seen a few times. This chain joins TRBV24-1 and TRBJ1-5; 7 nucleotides match TRBD1. The germline V gene encodes CDR1 KGHDR and CDR2 SFDVKD. This CDR3 has 15 amino acids. The ends lost 4 bases at V and 2 bases at J; junction bases unmatched: 4. In DNA, the CDR3 is TGTGCCACCAGTGACCACGGACAGGGCAATCAGCCCCAGCATTTT. Protein: CATSDHGQGNQPQHF.

This clone was counted at least ten times. The gene calls are TRBV12-3 or TRBV12-4 and TRBJ2-2; D possibly corresponds to TRBD2 (5 bases). The CDR3 covers 13 residues. V shed 6 bases and J shed 3 bases, with 8 bases lying between them. The CDR3 loop reads CASRARDTGELFF. DNA of the CDR3: TGTGCCAGCAGGGCGAGGGACACCGGGGAGCTGTTTTTT.

In its sample, this clone was seen a few times. The V and J genes are TRBV6-1 and TRBJ1-5; 9 bases map to TRBD1. The V and J ends lost 2 bases and 2 bases, in that order; junction bases with no gene match: 7. Per the germline V gene, CDR1 is MNHNS and CDR2 is SASEGT. CDR3 size: 17 residues. For the CDR3, the DNA is TGTGCCAGCAGTGAATTAAGGTGGACAGGGGGCAATCAGCCCCAGCATTTT. The encoded protein is CASSELRWTGGNQPQHF.

The CDR3 nucleotides are TGTGCCAGCAGTATGGCCCCGATTCAGTACTTC. Protein sequence: CASSMAPIQYF. The chain uses TRBV6-5 and TRBJ2-4, with D uncertain. From germline, CDR1 is MNHEY and CDR2 SVGAGI. The CDR3 runs 11 residues. Trimming stripped 5 bases from V and 10 bases from J, with 9 bases between.

The chain combines TRBV18 with TRBJ1-1, with D tentatively TRBD1 (5 bases). Germline CDR1 and CDR2: KGHSH and LQKENI. Between the trimmed V and J ends, which lost 3 bases and 2 bases, there was a span of 10 bases. The CDR3 is 14 residues long. CDR3 region: CASSPLDTNTEAFF. In nucleotides, the CDR3 is TGTGCCAGCTCACCTCTGGACACTAACACTGAAGCTTTCTTT.

A few counts support this clone. The chain joins TRBV3-1 (or the pseudogene TRBV3-2) to TRBJ2-1; D not certain. The CDR3 spans 13 residues. Germline assignment: CDR1 LGHDT and CDR2 YNNKEL (reference sequence). Trimming cost V 3 bases and J 2 bases, with 5 bases left between them. The CDR3 sequence: CASSQGTYNEQFF. The CDR3 region has the DNA TGTGCCAGCAGCCAGGGCACCTACAATGAGCAGTTCTTC.

This clone was recorded a few times. The V call is TRBV2, the J call TRBJ2-4, with D hard to call. CDR1 and CDR2 from the germline V gene are SNHLY and FYNNEI. V gave up 4 bases and J gave up 1 base, with 11 bases separating them. The CDR3 consists of 15 residues. This CDR3 reads CASSVSGRAKNIQYF. As DNA, the CDR3 is TGTGCCAGCAGTGTATCCGGCAGGGCCAAAAACATTCAGTACTTC. Drawing the rest from reference TRBV2 and TRBJ2-4, the complete variable domain is EPEVTQTPSHQVTQMGQEVILRCVPISNHLYFYWYRQILGQKVEFLVSFYNNEISEKSEIFDDQFSVERPDGSNFTLKIRSTKLEDSAMYFCASSVSGRAKNIQYFGAGTRLSVL.

V usage is TRBV30 and J usage is TRBJ1-2; TRBD1 matches at 7 bases. In germline, CDR1 is GTSNPN, CDR2 SVGIG (reference sequence). Unmatched junction bases numbered 4, after V lost 4 bases and J lost 8 bases. The CDR3 extends over 11 amino acids. CDR3 loop: CAWMTGNGYTF. The CDR3 DNA reads as TGTGCCTGGATGACAGGGAACGGCTACACCTTC.

This chain links TRBV7-9 with TRBJ1-4, with D unresolved. Trimming took 1 base from V and 3 from J, leaving 9 bases between them. This CDR3 contains 15 residues. Germline assignment: CDR1 SEHNR and CDR2 FQNEAQ (reference sequence). In DNA form, the CDR3 reads TGTGCCAGCAGCTTAGTTCTGGGAGCTAATGAAAAACTGTTTTTT. It is translated as CASSLVLGANEKLFF. The full variable domain, with the rest looked up from reference TRBV7-9 and TRBJ1-4, is DTGVSQNPRHKITKRGQNVTFRCDPISEHNRLYWYRQTLGQGPEFLTYFQNEAQLEKSRLLSDRFSAERPKGSFSTLEIQRTEQGDSAMYLCASSLVLGANEKLFFGSGTQLSVL.